This TCR beta chain was captured in a study of vaccination and CD4 T cells after COVID-19. Study at large: Typically, post-vaccine samples were obtained a median approximately 70 days after dose two, within a range of 14 to 241. Overlapping spike peptides of SARS-CoV-2, HCoV-NL63, HCoV-OC43 and HCoV-229E were used, and cells were stimulated with them.

As concerns this clonotype: Its antigen is not identified.

Described treatment: roughly 11-day PBMC culture with coronavirus spike peptide pools or control peptides (ViraFEST assay). Cultured CD4+ T-cell DNA underwent Oncomine TCR Beta short-read sequencing. TCRdb processed the PCR reads anew with MiXCR; each CDR3 protein has one entry. The top ten clones hold 22% of a sample with 13,000 to 15,000 distinct CDR3 sequences, roughly 29% of them seen once. Sample: cultured CD4+ T cells from blood. This sequence originates from a human donor with COVID-19.

The CDR3 nucleotides read TGTGCCAGCAGTTACTCGTTTCTGGTCCCAGATACGCAGTATTTT. It is translated as CASSYSFLVPDTQYF. This chain connects TRBV6-5 to TRBJ2-3, with unresolved D. Trimming cost V 0 bases and J 4 bases, with 11 bases left between them. Germline-derived CDR1 and CDR2 are MNHEY and SVGAGI. There are 15 residues in the CDR3.